Below are 21 T cell receptor beta chains sequenced from a single sample in a study of blood T cell repertoires in COVID-19. Clones were sequenced by immunoSEQ multiplex PCR, and TCRdb holds only the in-frame ones, with some missing. Of about 14,000 clones in the sample, around four fifths are singletons; the top ten hold more than 7.5%. Sequenced material: peripheral blood. These receptor sequences come from a man aged 65 to 79 with acute or convalescent COVID-19.

V usage is TRBV6-5 and J usage is TRBJ2-5; 11 nucleotides match TRBD1. From germline, CDR1 is MNHEY and CDR2 SVGAGI. V lost 10 bases, J lost 3 bases, and 4 bases stayed unmatched. This CDR3 is built from 13 residues. CDR3 nucleotide sequence: TGTGCCACCAGGACAGGGGGCAAAGAGACCCAGTACTTC. This encodes CATRTGGKETQYF.

V is TRBV19 and J is TRBJ2-1; 12 nucleotides match TRBD2. CDR3 length equals 13 residues. The germline V gene has CDR1 LNHDA and CDR2 SQIVND (reference sequence). V shed 6 bases and J 12 bases; nucleotides not matched to a gene: 6. The DNA of the CDR3 is TGTGCCAGTAGGCATACGACTAGCGGGGGGCAGTTCTTC. It translates to CASRHTTSGGQFF.

The rearrangement links TRBV25-1 to TRBJ1-3; TRBD1 matches 11 bases. From germline, CDR1 is MGHDK and CDR2 SYGVNS. The ends lost 3 bases at V and 3 bases at J; junction bases unmatched: 1. The CDR3 contains 15 residues. The DNA for the CDR3 is TGTGCCAGCAGTGAGGGGACAGGGGGTGGAAACACCATATATTTT. It codes for CASSEGTGGGNTIYF.

CDR3 loop: CASSHQTSGSTETQYF. Written as DNA, the CDR3 is TGCGCCAGCAGCCACCAGACTAGCGGGAGCACAGAGACCCAGTACTTC. The chain couples TRBV5-1 to TRBJ2-5; TRBD2 matches at 12 bases. Trimming cost V 4 bases and J 4 bases; bases outside gene matches: 8. Germline CDR1 SGHRS, CDR2 YFSETQ. The CDR3 length is 16 residues.

This clone was found once. The chain links TRBV7-2 to TRBJ2-7; 8 bases line up with TRBD1. Germline lookup yields CDR1 SGHTA and CDR2 FQGNSA. The CDR3 length is 14 residues. Germline trimming cut 5 bases from V and 3 bases from J; bases unmatched to any gene: 6. The CDR3 here is CASSILTGGYEQYF. The CDR3 coding sequence is TGTGCCAGCAGCATACTTACAGGGGGCTACGAGCAGTACTTC.

The genes are TRBV6-5 and TRBJ1-4; 8 positions match TRBD1. This CDR3 has 12 amino acids. The V gene end was trimmed by 6 bases and the J gene end by 11 bases; junction bases not matched to a gene: 5. The germline gives CDR1 MNHEY, CDR2 SVGAGI. CDR3 region: CASSQQGDKLFF. CDR3 nucleotides: TGTGCCAGCAGCCAACAGGGGGATAAACTGTTTTTT.

The gene calls are TRBV6-5 and TRBJ1-5; TRBD1 agrees at 7 bases. CDR3 length equals 14 residues. The trim removed 6 bases at V and 4 bases at J, leaving 6 bases unmatched. Germline CDR1 MNHEY, CDR2 SVGAGI. DNA of the CDR3: TGTGCCAGCAGGCAGACAGGGCGGAATCAGCCCCAGCATTTT. Translated, it gives CASRQTGRNQPQHF.

The count of this clone is one. The chain is built from TRBV24-1 and TRBJ2-1; 8 bases align to TRBD2. The CDR3 contains 15 residues. Trimming cost V 3 bases and J 6 bases; bases outside gene matches: 6. Germline CDR1 is KGHDR and CDR2 is SFDVKD. The CDR3: CATSDVSGILNEQFF. The CDR3, as DNA: TGTGCCACCAGTGATGTTAGCGGGATTCTCAATGAGCAGTTCTTC.

This chain uses TRBV7-8 with TRBJ2-7, with D unresolved. Trimming cost V 6 bases and J 2 bases, with 14 bases left between them. The length of the CDR3 is 14 residues. The germline V gene encodes CDR1 SGHVS and CDR2 FQNEAQ. CDR3 DNA sequence: TGTGCCAGCAGGCAACTACTAAGGACCTACGAGCAGTACTTC. The encoded protein is CASRQLLRTYEQYF.

J is TRBJ2-3 and V is TRBV5-1; 10 bases fit TRBD2. This CDR3 comprises 15 residues. The J segment lost 8 bases and the V segment lost 6 bases, leaving 12 bases of the junction unmatched. Germline V lookup: CDR1 SGHRS, CDR2 YFSETQ. The CDR3 protein is CASTSTSGEGRTQYF. CDR3 nucleotide sequence: TGCGCCAGCACCTCTACTAGCGGGGAGGGCCGTACGCAGTATTTT.

The genes are TRBV11-1 and TRBJ1-3; D is possibly TRBD1 (6 bases). This CDR3 spans 15 amino acids. Germline loops: CDR1 SGHAT, CDR2 FQDESV (reference sequence). V was clipped by 4 bases and J by 2 bases, with 12 bases between them. In DNA, the CDR3 is TGTGCCAGCAGCTCCTATACAGGGACTGGAAACACCATATATTTT. Translation: CASSSYTGTGNTIYF.

The rearrangement links TRBV9 to TRBJ2-5, with TRBD2 matching over 9 bases. CDR3 length: 15 amino acids. Germline V lookup: CDR1 SGDLS, CDR2 YYNGEE. The trim removed 2 bases at V and 3 bases at J, leaving 5 bases unmatched. DNA of the CDR3: TGTGCCAGCAGCGTGGCTAGCGGGGTGGAAGAGACCCAGTACTTC. This translates into CASSVASGVEETQYF. Drawing the rest from reference TRBV9 and TRBJ2-5, the complete variable domain is DSGVTQTPKHLITATGQRVTLRCSPRSGDLSVYWYQQSLDQGLQFLIQYYNGEERAKGNILERFSAQQFPDLHSELNLSSLELGDSALYFCASSVASGVEETQYFGPGTRLLVL.

The chain joins TRBV7-8 to TRBJ1-1; TRBD1 matches 8 bases. The germline V gene encodes CDR1 SGHVS and CDR2 FQNEAQ. With V trimmed by 3 bases and J by 0 bases, 6 bases remained unmatched. CDR3 length: 16 residues. The CDR3 spells CASSLGTGLLNTEAFF. The CDR3 region has the DNA TGTGCCAGCAGCTTGGGGACAGGCTTATTGAACACTGAAGCTTTCTTT.

This sequence joins TRBV7-2 and TRBJ2-5, with a possible D match to TRBD2 (6 bases). The CDR3 consists of 14 residues. V was trimmed by 5 bases and J by 1 base, leaving 11 bases between them. CDR1 is SGHTA, CDR2 FQGNSA, per germline. CDR3 sequence reads: CASSRDWRQETQYF. The CDR3 region has the DNA TGTGCCAGCAGCCGGGACTGGCGCCAAGAGACCCAGTACTTC.

The chain couples TRBV2 to TRBJ2-5; D is possibly TRBD1 (6 bases). Per the germline V gene, CDR1 is SNHLY and CDR2 is FYNNEI. There are 15 residues in the CDR3. Trimming removed 5 bases at V and 2 bases at J, with 15 bases between. CDR3 sequence: CASSWDNSRQETQYF. DNA of the CDR3: TGTGCCAGCAGTTGGGACAACAGCCGACAAGAGACCCAGTACTTC.

The V call is TRBV4-1, the J call TRBJ1-3, with TRBD1 as a possible D gene (5 bases). The germline V gene has CDR1 MGHRA and CDR2 YSYEKL. The CDR3 runs 15 residues. V was cut by 1 base and J by 1 base, with 8 bases left in between. The CDR3 loop is CASSQGGGSGNTIYF. As DNA, the CDR3 is TGCGCCAGCAGCCAAGGGGGGGGTTCTGGAAACACCATATATTTT.

The chain is built from TRBV7-2 and TRBJ1-6; 7 bases map to TRBD1. The junction had 7 bases not matched to a gene; V was cut back by 5 bases and J by 3 bases. CDR3 length: 16 residues. Germline CDR1 and CDR2: SGHTA and FQGNSA. The chain's CDR3 is CASSPRWDSYNSPLHF. CDR3 bases: TGTGCCAGCAGCCCTCGCTGGGACAGCTATAATTCACCCCTCCACTTT.

This chain uses TRBV7-2 with TRBJ2-2; tentative D call: TRBD2 (5 bases). Trimming stripped 2 bases from V and 7 bases from J, with 14 bases between. The CDR3 totals 15 residues. The germline gives CDR1 SGHTA, CDR2 FQGNSA. The CDR3 DNA reads TGTGCCAGCAGCTTATCAACTAGATGGGTCGGGGAGCTGTTTTTT. Its protein is CASSLSTRWVGELFF.

This clone has only one observation. The chain recombines TRBV3-1 (or the pseudogene TRBV3-2) with TRBJ1-2; TRBD1 aligns across 7 bases. The ends lost 4 bases at V and 2 bases at J; junction bases unmatched: 22. This CDR3 comprises 20 residues. CDR1 and CDR2 (germline): LGHDT, YNNKEL (reference sequence). The CDR3 DNA is TGTGCCAGCAGCCCTGTTAGTACAGGGGTACAGGGGAAAAGAAACTATGGCTACACCTTC. This sequence encodes CASSPVSTGVQGKRNYGYTF.

Only one count was recorded for this clone. The chain couples TRBV5-1 to TRBJ1-1, with 8 bases aligning to TRBD1. This CDR3 region has 15 residues. Trimming took 4 bases from V and 3 from J; bases not matched to a gene: 8. Looked up from germline, CDR1 is SGHRS and CDR2 is YFSETQ. CDR3 protein: CASSRIRGLHTEAFF. Written as DNA, the CDR3 is TGCGCCAGCAGCCGAATCAGGGGGCTGCACACTGAAGCTTTCTTT. Together with reference TRBV5-1 and TRBJ1-1, the CDR3 gives the full variable domain: KAGVTQTPRYLIKTRGQQVTLSCSPISGHRSVSWYQQTPGQGLQFLFEYFSETQRNKGNFPGRFSGRQFSNSRSEMNVSTLELGDSALYLCASSRIRGLHTEAFFGQGTRLTVV.

The chain links TRBV6-6 to TRBJ1-5, with D possibly TRBD1 on 6 matching bases. Germline V CDR1 and CDR2: MNHNY, SVGAGI (reference sequence). This CDR3 comprises 15 residues. The V end lost 6 bases, the J end lost 1 base, and 13 bases lay between the germline ends. The CDR3 here is CASSEQGRSNQPQHF. The CDR3 region has the DNA TGTGCCAGCAGCGAACAGGGACGAAGCAATCAGCCCCAGCATTTT.